Given below is one TCR beta chain in context. Its antigen remains unknown. This specimen belongs to a study of cytomegalovirus exposure and HLA in healthy donors. Study-wide results and limits: As confirmed in vitro, a few CMV-associated chains were specific for CMV antigens.

The repertoire was sequenced with immunoSEQ multiplex PCR; TCRdb's copy has only in-frame clones and lacks some. The sample records approximately 260,000 clones, around 87% being singletons. The donors belonged to the 120-subject validation cohort, separate from the roughly 650-subject first cohort. V lost 6 bases, J lost 1 base, and 7 bases stayed unmatched. This CDR3 comprises 15 residues. CDR1 and CDR2 from the germline V gene are MNHEY and SMNVEV (reference sequence). The TCR comes from a woman between 25 and 40 years old in good health and CMV-seropositive. Sequencing was done on a sample of PBMCs. The rearrangement links TRBV27 to TRBJ1-2, with 8 bases aligning to TRBD1. In DNA, the CDR3 is TGTGCCAGCAGACGGACAGGGACAATTAACTATGGCTACACCTTC. Translated, it gives CASRRTGTINYGYTF.